The clone carrying this T cell receptor beta chain came up once. Time point meaning: baseline, week 1 (first vaccination visit). Treatment denoted: pre-vaccination baseline after standard-of-care therapy. The assay was immunoSEQ multiplex PCR, and TCRdb's table has in-frame clones only and misses some. The data contain 65,000 to 70,000 clones, around 83% of them singletons. The sample originates from a study of a mutant IDH1 vaccine in newly diagnosed glioma. V was shortened by 1 base and J by 2 bases, with 13 bases between the two germline ends. Germline CDR1 reads MGHRA; CDR2 reads YSYEKL. The CDR3 has 16 amino acids.

The V call is TRBV4-1, the J call TRBJ2-3; no firm D call. The source is a young woman with glioma. Some clones in this sample may be carry-over from other donors' samples. The sequences come from peripheral blood mononuclear cells (PBMCs), collected from a glioma patient treated with radiotherapy, temozolomide or both. In DNA form, the CDR3 reads TGCGCCAGCAGCCAAGGTGAGGATCCCTTCACAGATACGCAGTATTTT. This gives the protein CASSQGEDPFTDTQYF.